This T cell receptor (beta chain) derives from a study of vaccination effects on CD4 cells after COVID-19. From germline, CDR1 is LNHDA and CDR2 SQIVND (reference sequence). The CDR3 spans 19 residues. The germline V and J ends were trimmed by 3 bases and 0 bases, with 18 bases remaining between them. Worth noting for this clone: The antigen is undetermined.

Using viral peptide pools, the ViraFEST assay grew out antigen-specific CD4+ T cells prior to sequencing. Subsequent to a culture period of 10 to 11 days, CD4+ T cells were isolated. Each person got two doses of an mRNA SARS-CoV-2 vaccine, BNT162b2 or mRNA-1273. PBMC were cultured at about 2 million per well with 9 to 10 IU/ml IL-2 and 7.5 to 10 ug/ml peptides. Half-medium replacement with IL-2 medium occurred on days 3 and 7. The assay was immunoSEQ multiplex PCR, and TCRdb's table has in-frame clones only and misses some. Here the sample spans about 72,000 clones, around 81% being singletons. The study's findings and limits: There was only 1 of 255 vaccine-induced clones in healthy vaccinees that cross-reacted with common cold coronaviruses.

This material consisted of CD4+ T cells from PBMCs cultured with HCoV-229E spike peptides, taken after COVID-19 vaccination. V and J are TRBV19 and TRBJ2-6; D is perhaps TRBD1 or TRBD2 (5 bases each). The receptor comes from a human donor who received a COVID-19 vaccine. CDR3 nucleotide sequence: TGTGCCAGTAGTATTTTACCGGGACGGAGAAACTCTGGGGCCAACGTCCTGACTTTC. This codes for CASSILPGRRNSGANVLTF. Full variable domain (rest looked up from reference TRBV19 and TRBJ2-6): DGGITQSPKYLFRKEGQNVTLSCEQNLNHDAMYWYRQDPGQGLRLIYYSQIVNDFQKGDIAEGYSVSREKKESFPLTVTSAQKNPTAFYLCASSILPGRRNSGANVLTFGAGSRLTVL.